This T cell receptor (beta chain) originates from a study of shared clonotypes between healthy human individuals (dated by TCRdb to 2020 to 2022). Study-level background: The cohort included a few men and two women between 18 and 49 years of age. For each donor, three plates each were used for CD4 naive and CD4 memory, two plates were used for CD8 naive, and one plate was used for CD8 memory. To estimate repertoire size and how much clonotypes are shared between individuals, the study performed deep sequencing of blood TCR repertoires from 4 to 6 healthy adults. Different laboratories and diverse techniques were used to prepare libraries and sequence TCR repertoires, to increase sequencing depth and limit assay-specific biases. Each donor's leukapheresis produced roughly between about 0.9 and 9.5 billion PBMCs.

TCR CDR3 regions were amplified from genomic DNA by multiplex PCR using the deep immunoSEQ assay. Extracted genomic DNA from each cell subset was spread evenly across all wells of several immunoSEQ 96-well plates, with each plate serving as a replicate. For sorted subsets, approximately 0.2 ug of genomic DNA, equivalent to 30,000 or so T cell genomes, went into each replicate PCR. Purified libraries were measured with a Qubit 3.0 fluorometer, size-checked on a Bioanalyzer 2100, and measured again with the KAPA Library Quantification kit. Every immunoSEQ 96-well plate was sequenced on a separate single-read 150-cycle Illumina NextSeq 550 flow cell. The authors processed their data as follows. Because only junctional sequences without quality scores were contained in the immunoSEQ output, filtering matching that applied to full-length reads could not be performed. To assign V/J genes and CDR3, sequences were annotated against IMGT germline references using PyIR, a Python wrapper for IgBLAST v1.9. Reads were filtered out if the reads had weak V/J assignments (E-value above 1e-6), no CDR3, stop codons, out-of-frame junctions, or ambiguous translated residues. V3J clonotypes were defined as sequences sharing the same inferred V gene, J gene, and CDR3 amino acid sequence. Percentage overlap between repertoires was calculated by dividing the number of shared unique clonotypes by the size of the smaller repertoire. Richness of each repertoire was evaluated using RTK rarefaction, the Chao1 estimator, and Recon v2.1 estimates of unobserved clonotypes. For all TCRbeta clonotypes obtained by the gDNA method from a few donors, generation probabilities were computed with OLGA. As stored in TCRdb, this immuneACCESS dataset retains in-frame rearrangements with V and J assigned. A fraction of the clones does not appear; measured against another copy, unresolved V genes explain less than half of the discrepancy, and the remainder lacks a known reason. V and J calls and clone size follow that table, whereas D and trimming were derived from the DNA. The sample yields approximately 2,000,000 clones; about 93% were counted once. The ten most abundant clones make up approximately 1.7% of the sample.

CD8 naive samples consisted of CD45RO-negative cells that were positively selected for CCR7, yielding a CD45RA+CCR7+ population without TemRA cells. The donors were healthy, HIV-negative adults who had no recently reported acute infections or vaccinations. Every donor was a Caucasian adult residing in Nashville, Tennessee, USA. After blood collection by leukapheresis, PBMCs were isolated using Ficoll-Histopaque density gradient centrifugation and then cryopreserved in the vapor phase of liquid nitrogen. Analytical flow cytometry was used to check the purity and quantity of every magnetically sorted T cell population. From each sorted fraction, genomic DNA was isolated and quantified by UV absorbance on a Nanodrop 2000c. The CDR3 spans 13 residues, from the cysteine through the phenylalanine. Only the CDR3 part of the read is kept: 39 bases, read in frame from the first base. The germline V gene gives CDR1 as SGDLS and CDR2 as YYNGEE. The junction carries 11 bases between V and J, which are trimmed by 4 bases and 4 bases respectively.

Summary of the overall study and its limitations: Based on pairwise subsampling, the degree of clonotype sharing among donors was expected to be affected by sequencing depth. Compared with non-shared clonotypes, the clonotypes found in all four sorted-subset donors had higher generation probabilities. Only blood was sampled, and tissue TCR repertoires likely differ from those in blood. Because the study included only a small number of donors, the genetic and exposure-history diversity represented was limited. Naive subsets generally had larger estimated clonotype richness than memory subsets did. Incomplete sequencing was indicated by rarefaction of sorted-subset datasets, despite the large sequencing depth. Across four donors, 5% to 6% of naive CD4, roughly 3.5% of naive CD8, under 2.5% of memory CD4, and approximately 0.4% of memory CD8 clonotypes were shared.

A word on this clone: What this receptor recognizes is not known. Per-nucleotide qualities are absent, and no much larger clonotype sits a single base away.

The V and J genes are TRBV9 and TRBJ1-2; possibly the D gene is TRBD1, per 5 matching bases. Sequencing used naive CD8+ T cells from PBMCs. According to the study, the label for this sample's cell subset or site signals: CD45RA+CCR7+. The TCR comes from a man between 18 and 29 years old in good health. Some clones in this sample may be carry-over from other donors' samples. The CDR3 region reads CASSSGTAYGYTF. In nucleotide form, the sequence is TGTGCCAGCAGCAGCGGGACCGCCTATGGCTACACCTTC.